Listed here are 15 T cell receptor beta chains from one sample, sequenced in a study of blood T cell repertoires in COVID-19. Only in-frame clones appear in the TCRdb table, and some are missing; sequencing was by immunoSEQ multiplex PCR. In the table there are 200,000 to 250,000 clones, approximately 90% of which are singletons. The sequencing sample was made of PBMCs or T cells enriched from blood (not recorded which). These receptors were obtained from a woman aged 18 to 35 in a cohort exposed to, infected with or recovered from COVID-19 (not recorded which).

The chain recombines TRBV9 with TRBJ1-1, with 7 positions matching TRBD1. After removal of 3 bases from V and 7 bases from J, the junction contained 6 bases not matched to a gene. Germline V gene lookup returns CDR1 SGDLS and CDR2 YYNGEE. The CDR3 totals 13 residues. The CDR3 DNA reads TGTGCCAGCAGCGCCCAACAGGGGCATGAAGCTTTCTTT. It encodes CASSAQQGHEAFF.

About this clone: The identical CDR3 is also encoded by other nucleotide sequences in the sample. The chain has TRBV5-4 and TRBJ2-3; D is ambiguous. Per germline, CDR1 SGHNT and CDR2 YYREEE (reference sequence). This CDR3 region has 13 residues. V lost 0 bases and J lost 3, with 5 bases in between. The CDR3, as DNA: TGTGCCAGCAGCTTGGCATCAACAGATACGCAGTATTTT. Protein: CASSLASTDTQYF.

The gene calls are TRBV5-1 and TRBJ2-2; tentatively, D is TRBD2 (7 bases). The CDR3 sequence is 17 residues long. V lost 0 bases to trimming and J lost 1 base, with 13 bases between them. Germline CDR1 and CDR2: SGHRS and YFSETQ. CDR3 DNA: TGCGCCAGCAGCTTGGCCTTCGGGGGGCAGAACACCGGGGAGCTGTTTTTT. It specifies CASSLAFGGQNTGELFF.

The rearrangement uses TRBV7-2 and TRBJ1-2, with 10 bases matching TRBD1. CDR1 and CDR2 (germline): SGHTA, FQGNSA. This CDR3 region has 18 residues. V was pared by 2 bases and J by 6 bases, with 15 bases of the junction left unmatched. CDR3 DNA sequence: TGTGCCAGCAGCTTATCCGGGACAGGGGCCTTGAGGACACATGGCTACACCTTC. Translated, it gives CASSLSGTGALRTHGYTF. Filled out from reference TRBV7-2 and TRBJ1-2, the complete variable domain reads GAGVSQSPSNKVTEKGKDVELRCDPISGHTALYWYRQSLGQGLEFLIYFQGNSAPDKSGLPSDRFSAERTGGSVSTLTIQRTQQEDSAVYLCASSLSGTGALRTHGYTFGSGTRLTVV.

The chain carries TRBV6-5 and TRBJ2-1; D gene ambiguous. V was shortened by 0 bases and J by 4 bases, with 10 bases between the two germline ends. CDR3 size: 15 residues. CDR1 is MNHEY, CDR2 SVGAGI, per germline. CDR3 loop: CASSYSARSYNEQFF. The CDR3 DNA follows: TGTGCCAGCAGTTACTCGGCTAGAAGTTACAATGAGCAGTTCTTC.

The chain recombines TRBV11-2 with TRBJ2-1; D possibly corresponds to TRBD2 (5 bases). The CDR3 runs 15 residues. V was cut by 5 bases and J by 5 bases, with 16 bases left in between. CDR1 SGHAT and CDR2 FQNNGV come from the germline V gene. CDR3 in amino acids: CASSRPGDFHNEQFF. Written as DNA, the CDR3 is TGTGCCAGCAGCCGACCCGGGGATTTCCACAATGAGCAGTTCTTC. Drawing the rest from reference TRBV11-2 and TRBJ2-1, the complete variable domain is EAGVAQSPRYKIIEKRQSVAFWCNPISGHATLYWYQQILGQGPKLLIQFQNNGVVDDSQLPKDRFSAERLKGVDSTLKIQPAKLEDSAVYLCASSRPGDFHNEQFFGPGTRLTVL.

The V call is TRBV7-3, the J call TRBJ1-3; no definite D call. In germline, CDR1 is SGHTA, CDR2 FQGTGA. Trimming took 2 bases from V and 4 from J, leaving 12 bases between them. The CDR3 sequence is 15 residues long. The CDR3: CASSLDARGGNTIYF. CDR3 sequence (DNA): TGTGCCAGCAGCTTAGACGCCCGCGGAGGAAACACCATATATTTT. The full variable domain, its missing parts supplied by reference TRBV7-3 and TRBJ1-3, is GAGVSQTPSNKVTEKGKYVELRCDPISGHTALYWYRQSLGQGPEFLIYFQGTGAADDSGLPNDRFFAVRPEGSVSTLKIQRTERGDSAVYLCASSLDARGGNTIYFGEGSWLTVV.

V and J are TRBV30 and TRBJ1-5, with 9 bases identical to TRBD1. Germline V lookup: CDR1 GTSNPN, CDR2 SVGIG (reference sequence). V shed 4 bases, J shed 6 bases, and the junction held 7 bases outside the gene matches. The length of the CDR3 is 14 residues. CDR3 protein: CAWNTGQGSQPQHF. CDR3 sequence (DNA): TGTGCCTGGAACACCGGACAGGGGAGTCAGCCCCAGCATTTT.

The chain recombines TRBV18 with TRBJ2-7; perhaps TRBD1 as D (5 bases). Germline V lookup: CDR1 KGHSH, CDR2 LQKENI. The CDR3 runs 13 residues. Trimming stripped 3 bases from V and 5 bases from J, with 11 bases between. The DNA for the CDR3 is TGTGCCAGCTCACCCCAGGGAATCGACGAGCAGTACTTC. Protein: CASSPQGIDEQYF.

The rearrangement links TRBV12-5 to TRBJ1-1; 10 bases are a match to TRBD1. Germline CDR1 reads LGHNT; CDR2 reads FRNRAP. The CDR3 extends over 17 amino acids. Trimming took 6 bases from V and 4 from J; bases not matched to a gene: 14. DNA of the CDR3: TGTGCTAGTGGCCCTCCGGGGACAGGGGCCCAAGGCACTGAAGCTTTCTTT. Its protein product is CASGPPGTGAQGTEAFF.

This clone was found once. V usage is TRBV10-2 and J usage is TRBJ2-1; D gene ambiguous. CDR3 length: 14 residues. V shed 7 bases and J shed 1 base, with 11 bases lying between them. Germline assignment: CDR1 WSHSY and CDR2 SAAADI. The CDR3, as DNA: TGCGCCAGCACCCTCACGGAGTCCTACAATGAGCAGTTCTTC. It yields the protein CASTLTESYNEQFF.

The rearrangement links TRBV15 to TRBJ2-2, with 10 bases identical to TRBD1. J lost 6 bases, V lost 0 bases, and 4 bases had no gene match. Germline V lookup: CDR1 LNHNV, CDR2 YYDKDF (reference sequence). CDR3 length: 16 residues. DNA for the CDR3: TGTGCCACCAGCAGAGAGGCCGGGACAGGGGCCGGGGAGCTGTTTTTT. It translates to CATSREAGTGAGELFF.

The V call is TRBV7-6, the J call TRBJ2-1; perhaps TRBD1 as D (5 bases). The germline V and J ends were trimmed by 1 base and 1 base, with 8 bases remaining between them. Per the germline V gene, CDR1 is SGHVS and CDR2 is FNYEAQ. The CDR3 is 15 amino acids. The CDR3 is CASSLGQGSYNEQFF. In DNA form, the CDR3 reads TGTGCCAGCAGCTTAGGTCAGGGTTCCTACAATGAGCAGTTCTTC.

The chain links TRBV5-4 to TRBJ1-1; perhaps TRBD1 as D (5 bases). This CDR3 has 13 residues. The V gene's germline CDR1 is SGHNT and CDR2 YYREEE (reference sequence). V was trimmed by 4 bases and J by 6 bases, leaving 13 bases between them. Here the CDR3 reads CASSPTGDSEAFF. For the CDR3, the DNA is TGTGCCAGCAGCCCTACGGGGGACTCTGAAGCTTTCTTT. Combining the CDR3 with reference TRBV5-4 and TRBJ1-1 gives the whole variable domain ETGVTQSPTHLIKTRGQQVTLRCSSQSGHNTVSWYQQALGQGPQFIFQYYREEENGRGNFPPRFSGLQFPNYSSELNVNALELDDSALYLCASSPTGDSEAFFGQGTRLTVV.

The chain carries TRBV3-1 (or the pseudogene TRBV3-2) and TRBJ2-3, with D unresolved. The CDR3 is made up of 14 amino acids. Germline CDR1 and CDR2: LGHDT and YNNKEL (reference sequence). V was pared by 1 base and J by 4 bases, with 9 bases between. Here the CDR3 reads CASSQGQLPDTQYF. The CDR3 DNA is TGTGCCAGCAGCCAAGGTCAGTTACCAGATACGCAGTATTTT.